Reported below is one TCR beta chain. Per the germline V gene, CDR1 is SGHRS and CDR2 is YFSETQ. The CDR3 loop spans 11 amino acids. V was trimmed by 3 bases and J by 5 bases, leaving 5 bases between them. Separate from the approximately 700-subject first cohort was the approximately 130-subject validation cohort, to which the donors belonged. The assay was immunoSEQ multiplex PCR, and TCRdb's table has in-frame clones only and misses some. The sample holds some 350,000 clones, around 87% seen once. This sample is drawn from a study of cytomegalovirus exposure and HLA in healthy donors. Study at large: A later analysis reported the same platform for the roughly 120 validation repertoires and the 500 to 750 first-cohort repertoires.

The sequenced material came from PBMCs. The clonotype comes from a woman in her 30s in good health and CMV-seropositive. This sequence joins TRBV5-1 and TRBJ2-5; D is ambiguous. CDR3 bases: TGCGCCAGCAGCTCTTTTGAGACCCAGTACTTC. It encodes CASSSFETQYF.